This passage covers 2 T cell receptor beta chains from one sample sequenced in a study of blood T cell repertoires in COVID-19. This table comes from immunoSEQ multiplex PCR, and its TCRdb copy is limited to in-frame clones, with some not included. Of around 18,000 clones listed, about 80% are singletons. Sequenced input: peripheral blood. The receptors stem from an elderly man with acute or convalescent COVID-19.

The chain recombines TRBV20-1 with TRBJ2-5; tentative D call: TRBD1 (5 bases). This CDR3 is 11 amino acids long. The germline V gene encodes CDR1 DFQATT and CDR2 SNEGSKA (reference sequence). This chain's CDR3 is CSNARGETQYF. The CDR3 DNA reads TGCAGCAACGCTAGGGGAGAGACCCAGTACTTC.

This clone was observed a single time. The chain joins TRBV27 to TRBJ2-2; D perhaps matches TRBD2 (6 bases). The CDR3 has 18 amino acids. V was shortened by 4 bases and J by 2 bases, with 20 bases between the two germline ends. The germline V gene has CDR1 MNHEY and CDR2 SMNVEV (reference sequence). In DNA form, the CDR3 reads TGTGCCAGCAGTTCCCCCGGCCTAGCGCGACGAAACACCGGGGAGCTGTTTTTT. Its protein product is CASSSPGLARRNTGELFF.